This T cell receptor (beta chain) was obtained from a study of molecular identifiers for immune sequencing clone quantification. General observations from the study: Spiked-in Jurkat TCR RNA corresponding to one cell was reported as detectable against 1 million or so naive cells.

Germline loops: CDR1 SQVTM, CDR2 ANQGSEA. The length of the CDR3 is 11 residues. The V segment lost 3 bases and the J segment 6 bases; nucleotides outside the gene matches: 1. As regards this clonotype: Its antigen is unknown. This could be a read error, since a much larger clone is one nucleotide away. This is likely a read error, given that the CDR3 carries no conserved phenylalanine or tryptophan at its end.

Both previously described methods and listed TCR primers were employed to make bulk TCR libraries. MiXCR was run by TCRdb on the PCR reads, yielding one entry per CDR3 protein. The sample consists of about 640,000 distinct CDR3 sequences, roughly 21% of them appearing once. This rearrangement joins TRBV29-1 to TRBJ2-7; 8 bases are shared with TRBD2. Material for sequencing was naive CD8+ T cells from blood, with Jurkat cell RNA spiked in. The subset: FACS-sorted CD8+CD4-CCR7+CD45RA+ naive T cells. This sequence was found in a human donor in good health. Some libraries in this study had Jurkat cell RNA spiked in. The CDR3 reads CSVEGLVEQYL. The CDR3 DNA reads TGCAGCGTTGAGGGACTAGTCGAGCAGTACCTC.